One and the same sample provided the 18 T cell receptor beta chains below, sequenced in a study of cytomegalovirus exposure and HLA in healthy donors. Here immunoSEQ multiplex PCR was the method, and the copy in TCRdb shows in-frame clones only, minus some. The data contain some 110,000 clones, about 91% of them singletons. Sequencing was carried out using PBMCs. The receptors come from a man aged 18 to 29 in good health and CMV-seronegative.

V is TRBV18 and J is TRBJ1-1, with TRBD1 as a possible D gene (5 bases). This CDR3 has 15 amino acids. Trimming shortened V by 6 bases and J by 1 base, and 15 bases separated the two germline ends. Germline CDR1 and CDR2: KGHSH and LQKENI. The CDR3 DNA reads as TGTGCCAGCTCTCATCGGACAACCTGGAACACTGAAGCTTTCTTT. Translated, it gives CASSHRTTWNTEAFF. The variable domain in full, with the rest retrieved from reference TRBV18 and TRBJ1-1, is NAGVMQNPRHLVRRRGQEARLRCSPMKGHSHVYWYRQLPEEGLKFMVYLQKENIIDESGMPKERFSAEFPKEGPSILRIQQVVRGDSAAYFCASSHRTTWNTEAFFGQGTRLTVV.

This clone was seen once. The chain recombines TRBV6-6 with TRBJ1-1; 7 bases fit TRBD1. Germline V CDR1 and CDR2: MNHNY, SVGAGI (reference sequence). The CDR3 has 15 amino acids. The V segment lost 7 bases and the J segment 3 bases; nucleotides outside the gene matches: 11. The CDR3 DNA reads as TGTGCCAGCACCGAGTCGGCGACAGGGTACACTGAAGCTTTCTTT. Protein sequence: CASTESATGYTEAFF.

The rearrangement joins TRBV5-1 to TRBJ1-1; D ambiguous. Trimming cost V 4 bases and J 1 base, with 11 bases left between them. This CDR3 is 14 amino acids long. Germline V gene sequence: CDR1 SGHRS, CDR2 YFSETQ. CDR3 in DNA: TGCGCCAGCAGCCGCTCAGGCCAGAACACTGAAGCTTTCTTT. It translates to CASSRSGQNTEAFF.

In its sample, this clone was seen once. The genes are TRBV7-2 and TRBJ1-2, with D unclear. Trimming pared 2 bases from V and 8 bases from J, leaving 18 bases between. Germline CDR1 is SGHTA and CDR2 is FQGNSA. The CDR3 extends over 15 amino acids. The chain's CDR3 is CASSLISSRRSGYTF. CDR3 sequence (DNA): TGTGCCAGCAGCTTAATCTCGTCTCGTCGGAGCGGCTACACCTTC.

This sequence joins TRBV5-4 and TRBJ2-1, with unresolved D. CDR1 SGHNT and CDR2 YYREEE come from the germline V gene (reference sequence). This CDR3 spans 12 amino acids. V lost 0 bases and J 10 bases, leaving 8 bases between the germline ends. CDR3 sequence (DNA): TGTGCCAGCAGCTTGGGAGAAAACGAGCAGTTCTTC. Its translation is CASSLGENEQFF.

This clone was seen more than once but under ten times. The gene calls are TRBV6-5 and TRBJ1-5; 9 bases match TRBD1. Germline V CDR1 and CDR2: MNHEY, SVGAGI. This CDR3 has 15 residues. V lost 5 bases to trimming and J lost 6 bases; unmatched junction nucleotides: 8. CDR3 nucleotides: TGTGCCAGCAGTCCCGGGGACAGGGTGGGTCAGCCCCAGCATTTT. This translates into CASSPGDRVGQPQHF.

This chain joins TRBV19 and TRBJ2-3, with D tentatively TRBD1 (5 bases). CDR1 and CDR2 from the germline V gene are LNHDA and SQIVND (reference sequence). Deletions cut 3 bases from V and 1 base from J, with 11 bases between. There are 15 residues in the CDR3. CDR3: CASSMGQGGTDTQYF. The DNA of the CDR3 is TGTGCCAGTAGTATGGGCCAGGGCGGCACAGATACGCAGTATTTT.

This chain uses TRBV5-8 with TRBJ2-5; D is uncertain. CDR1 and CDR2 from the germline V gene are SGHTS and YDEGEE. V gave up 8 bases and J gave up 4 bases, with 12 bases separating them. The CDR3 length is 12 residues. The CDR3: CARGVLGETQYF. CDR3 bases: TGTGCCAGGGGCGTCTTGGGAGAGACCCAGTACTTC.

This clone was detected a few times. The J gene is TRBJ2-5, the V gene TRBV4-1; maybe TRBD1 (5 bases). CDR1 and CDR2 from the germline V gene are MGHRA and YSYEKL. The CDR3 covers 16 residues. The V end was cut by 3 bases, the J end by 4 bases, with 18 bases between. CDR3 nucleotide sequence: TGCGCCAGCAGCCAGGCAAATAAGGGGTCAGGAGAGACCCAGTACTTC. Amino acids: CASSQANKGSGETQYF.

CDR3 sequence reads: CSASPLAEAFF. In DNA, the CDR3 is TGCAGTGCTAGTCCCCTAGCTGAAGCTTTCTTT. The V call is TRBV20-1, the J call TRBJ1-1; D unresolved. CDR3 length equals 11 residues. Trimming cost V 3 bases and J 6 bases, with 8 bases left between them. Germline V gene data show CDR1 as DFQATT and CDR2 as SNEGSKA (reference sequence).

The chain is built from TRBV25-1 and TRBJ1-2, with 8 nucleotides matching TRBD1. With 6 bases clipped from V and 4 bases from J, the junction kept 4 bases outside the gene matches. The CDR3 has 13 residues. Per germline, CDR1 MGHDK and CDR2 SYGVNS. CDR3 DNA: TGTGCCAGCAGGCAGGGGGCAGGCTATGGCTACACCTTC. This codes for CASRQGAGYGYTF.

The V and J genes are TRBV6-5 and TRBJ1-5, with D tentatively TRBD1 (6 bases). The CDR3 has 14 amino acids. V lost 6 bases and J 6 bases, leaving 15 bases between the germline ends. The V gene's germline CDR1 is MNHEY and CDR2 SVGAGI. The CDR3 spells CASSEQGVAQPQHF. CDR3 nucleotide sequence: TGTGCCAGCAGCGAACAGGGTGTAGCTCAGCCCCAGCATTTT.

In its sample, this clone was seen once. The chain couples TRBV6-5 to TRBJ2-7; 7 nucleotides align to TRBD1. V dropped 9 bases and J dropped 0; count of bases not matched to a gene: 5. CDR1 MNHEY and CDR2 SVGAGI come from the germline V gene. CDR3 length equals 13 residues. The CDR3 loop is CASVEGASYEQYF. The CDR3 DNA sequence: TGTGCCAGTGTTGAGGGGGCCTCCTACGAGCAGTACTTC.

This clone has just one count. The chain employs TRBV19 and TRBJ1-5; D might be TRBD1 (6 bases). The germline V and J ends were trimmed by 6 bases and 2 bases, with 17 bases remaining between them. Germline CDR1 and CDR2: LNHDA and SQIVND (reference sequence). This CDR3 region has 16 residues. Written as DNA, the CDR3 is TGTGCCAGTAGCATCGACAGGCCACTTGGCAATCAGCCCCAGCATTTT. Protein sequence: CASSIDRPLGNQPQHF.

This rearrangement joins TRBV13 to TRBJ2-1; 9 bases are shared with TRBD1. The CDR3 covers 13 residues. CDR1 is PRHDT, CDR2 FYEKMQ, per germline (reference sequence). V dropped 6 bases and J dropped 10; count of bases not matched to a gene: 7. CDR3 nucleotides: TGTGCCAGCAGACAAGCAACAGGGGGCGAGCAGTTCTTC. It specifies CASRQATGGEQFF.

This clone was recorded only once. The V gene is TRBV30, the J gene TRBJ2-5; TRBD2 might be the D (7 bases). V dropped 0 bases and J dropped 5 bases, with 13 bases sitting between them. Per germline, CDR1 GTSNPN and CDR2 SVGIG (reference sequence). This CDR3 is built from 14 residues. The CDR3 coding sequence is TGTGCCTGGAGTGTAGGGGGGGGCGGGGAGACCCAGTACTTC. Its translation: CAWSVGGGGETQYF.

V is TRBV11-1 and J is TRBJ2-1; D may be TRBD2 (6 bases). CDR1 is SGHAT, CDR2 FQDESV, per germline (reference sequence). The germline V and J ends were trimmed by 6 bases and 0 bases, with 9 bases remaining between them. This CDR3 comprises 14 residues. CDR3 nucleotides: TGTGCCAGCAGAGACGGGAGCTCCTACAATGAGCAGTTCTTC. Protein: CASRDGSSYNEQFF.

This clone was observed a few times. The V call is TRBV2, the J call TRBJ1-5; D is undetermined. The V gene lost 6 bases and the J gene lost 0 bases, with 9 bases spanning the gap. Germline values: CDR1 SNHLY, CDR2 FYNNEI. The CDR3 consists of 14 residues. The CDR3 coding sequence is TGTGCCAGCAGCGAGGGTCCTAGCAATCAGCCCCAGCATTTT. Protein: CASSEGPSNQPQHF.